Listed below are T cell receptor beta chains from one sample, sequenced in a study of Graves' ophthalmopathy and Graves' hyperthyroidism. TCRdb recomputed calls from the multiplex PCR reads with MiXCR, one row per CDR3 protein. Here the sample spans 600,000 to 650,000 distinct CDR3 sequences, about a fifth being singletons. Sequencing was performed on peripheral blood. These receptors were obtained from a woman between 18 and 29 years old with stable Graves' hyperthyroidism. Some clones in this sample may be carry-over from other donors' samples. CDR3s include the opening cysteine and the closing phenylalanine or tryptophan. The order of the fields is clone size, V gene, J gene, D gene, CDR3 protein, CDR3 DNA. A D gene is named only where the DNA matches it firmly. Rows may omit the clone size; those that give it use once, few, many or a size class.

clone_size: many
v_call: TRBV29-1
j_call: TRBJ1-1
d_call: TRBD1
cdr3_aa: CSVSGQALYEAFF
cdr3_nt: TGCAGCGTGTCTGGACAGGCCCTCTATGAAGCTTTCTTT

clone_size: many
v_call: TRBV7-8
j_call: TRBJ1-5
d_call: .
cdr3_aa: CASSLGDPMVNQPQHF
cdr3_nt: TGTGCCAGCAGCTTAGGGGATCCTATGGTCAATCAGCCCCAGCATTTT

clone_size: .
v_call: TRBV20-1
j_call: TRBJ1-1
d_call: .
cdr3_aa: CSATRDGTEAFF
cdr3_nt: TGCAGTGCCACGCGGGACGGCACTGAAGCTTTCTTT

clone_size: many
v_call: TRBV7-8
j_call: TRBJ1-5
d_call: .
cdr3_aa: CASSIDRFGQPQHF
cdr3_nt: TGTGCCAGCAGCATTGATCGGTTTGGCCAGCCCCAGCATTTT

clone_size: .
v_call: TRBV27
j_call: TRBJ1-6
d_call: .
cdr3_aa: CASTKLGIDSYNSPLHF
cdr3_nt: TGTGCCAGCACCAAACTTGGGATAGACTCCTATAATTCACCCCTCCACTTT

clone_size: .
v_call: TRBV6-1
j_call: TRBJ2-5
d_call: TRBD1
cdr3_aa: CASSRNRAGGIETQYF
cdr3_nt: TGTGCCAGCAGCAGAAACAGGGCAGGGGGTATAGAGACCCAGTACTTC

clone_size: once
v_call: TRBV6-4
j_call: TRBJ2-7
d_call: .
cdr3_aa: CASSYSEHPSEQYF
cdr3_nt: TGTGCCAGCAGTTACTCGGAACACCCAAGCGAGCAGTACTTC

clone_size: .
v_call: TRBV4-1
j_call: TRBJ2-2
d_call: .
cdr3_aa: CASSQDPTATGELFF
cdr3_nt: TGCGCCAGCAGCCAAGATCCGACGGCGACCGGGGAGCTGTTTTTT

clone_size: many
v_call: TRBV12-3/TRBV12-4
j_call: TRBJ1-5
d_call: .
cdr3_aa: CASSFWNQPQHF
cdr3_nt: TGTGCCAGCAGTTTTTGGAATCAGCCCCAGCATTTT

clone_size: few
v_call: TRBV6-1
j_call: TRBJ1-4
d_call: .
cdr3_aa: CASIGRANEKLFF
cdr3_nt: TGTGCCAGCATCGGCAGGGCTAATGAAAAACTGTTTTTT

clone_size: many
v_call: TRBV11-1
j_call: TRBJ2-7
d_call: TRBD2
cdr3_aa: CASSKTGLAVSYEQYF
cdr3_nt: TGTGCCAGCAGCAAAACGGGACTAGCGGTCTCCTACGAGCAGTACTTC

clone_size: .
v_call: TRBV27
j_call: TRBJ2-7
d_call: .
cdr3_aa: CASSLSGGLYEQYF
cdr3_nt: TGTGCCAGCAGTTTGAGCGGTGGGCTCTACGAGCAGTACTTC

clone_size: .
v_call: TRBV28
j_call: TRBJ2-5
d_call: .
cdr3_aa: CATISLETQYF
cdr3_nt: TGTGCCACCATAAGTTTAGAGACCCAGTACTTC

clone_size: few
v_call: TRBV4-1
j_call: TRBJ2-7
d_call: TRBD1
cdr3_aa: CASSHPDRGSYEQYF
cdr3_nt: TGCGCCAGCAGCCACCCGGACAGGGGGTCCTACGAGCAGTACTTC

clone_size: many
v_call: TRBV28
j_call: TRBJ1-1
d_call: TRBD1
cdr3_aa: CASSLWGQANTEAFF
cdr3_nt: TGTGCCAGCAGTTTATGGGGACAGGCGAACACTGAAGCTTTCTTT

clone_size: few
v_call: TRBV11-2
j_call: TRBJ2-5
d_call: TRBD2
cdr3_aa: CASSLSLLAGRETQYF
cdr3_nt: TGTGCCAGCAGCTTATCTCTCCTAGCGGGGAGAGAGACCCAGTACTTC

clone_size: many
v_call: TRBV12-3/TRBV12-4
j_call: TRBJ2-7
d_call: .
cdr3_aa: CASSLNGEQYF
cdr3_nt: TGTGCCAGCAGTTTAAATGGCGAGCAGTACTTC

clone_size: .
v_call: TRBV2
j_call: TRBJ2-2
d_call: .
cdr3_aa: CASRSSTGPGELFF
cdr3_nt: TGTGCCAGCAGAAGCAGCACAGGCCCCGGGGAGCTGTTTTTT

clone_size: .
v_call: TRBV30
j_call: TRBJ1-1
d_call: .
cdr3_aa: CAWNGGGGGATEAFF
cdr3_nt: TGTGCCTGGAATGGAGGCGGAGGGGGGGCAACTGAAGCTTTCTTT

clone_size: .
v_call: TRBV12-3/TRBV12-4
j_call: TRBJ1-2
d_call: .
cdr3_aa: CASRKLQGRDYGYTF
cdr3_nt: TGTGCCAGCAGGAAGCTACAGGGACGTGATTATGGCTACACCTTC

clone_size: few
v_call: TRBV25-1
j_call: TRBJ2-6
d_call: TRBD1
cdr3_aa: CASRGTGTTGANVQTF
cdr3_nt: TGTGCCAGCAGGGGGACAGGGACTACTGGGGCCAACGTCCAGACTTTC

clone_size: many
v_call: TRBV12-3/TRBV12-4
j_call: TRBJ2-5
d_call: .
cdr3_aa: CASRDSDQETQYF
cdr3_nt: TGTGCCAGCAGAGACAGTGACCAAGAGACCCAGTACTTC

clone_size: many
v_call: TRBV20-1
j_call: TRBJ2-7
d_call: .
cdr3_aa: CSAHRGSDPYEQYF
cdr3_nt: TGCAGTGCACACAGAGGCAGTGATCCCTACGAGCAGTACTTC

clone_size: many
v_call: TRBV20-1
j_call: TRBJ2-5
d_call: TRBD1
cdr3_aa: CSVGGQGIETQYF
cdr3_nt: TGCAGTGTGGGCGGACAGGGAATAGAGACCCAGTACTTC

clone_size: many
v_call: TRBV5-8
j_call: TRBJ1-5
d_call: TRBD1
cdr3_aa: CASSLGGGSQPQHF
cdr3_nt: TGTGCCAGCAGCTTGGGAGGGGGCAGTCAGCCCCAGCATTTT

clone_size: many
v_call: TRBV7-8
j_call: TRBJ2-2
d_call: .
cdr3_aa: CASSPRDRELFF
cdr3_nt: TGTGCCAGCAGCCCGCGGGACCGGGAGCTGTTTTTT

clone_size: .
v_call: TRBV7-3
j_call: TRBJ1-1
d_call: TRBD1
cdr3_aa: CASSSQGVTESFF
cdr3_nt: TGTGCCAGCAGCTCGCAGGGGGTTACTGAATCTTTCTTT

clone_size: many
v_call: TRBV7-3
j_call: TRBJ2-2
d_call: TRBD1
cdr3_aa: CASSRDRGRNTGELFF
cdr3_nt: TGTGCCAGCAGCCGCGACAGGGGGCGCAACACCGGGGAGCTGTTTTTT

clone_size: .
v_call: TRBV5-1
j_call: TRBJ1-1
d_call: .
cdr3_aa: CASSPSGAPDTEAFF
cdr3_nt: TGCGCCAGCAGCCCTTCGGGGGCTCCTGACACTGAAGCTTTCTTT